These 11 T cell receptor beta chains were sequenced from one sample in a study of T-cell reconstitution after alpha-beta-depleted transplantation in children. Unique molecular identifiers were built into the TCRbeta library. TCRdb reprocessed the PCR reads with MiXCR, giving one entry per CDR3 protein. This sample yields 280,000 or so distinct CDR3 sequences, of which approximately 10% are seen a single time; around 24% belongs to the top ten. The sample consisted of peripheral blood, taken 180 days after TCRalphabeta/CD19-depleted stem cell transplant. The origin of the receptors is a male patient between 2 and 15 years old who had a stem cell transplant for chronic granulomatous disease, so the T cells may come from the graft donor.

This clonotype was found many times. The V and J genes are TRBV7-6 and TRBJ2-4; no firm D call. The V gene lost 6 bases and the J gene lost 0 bases, with 18 bases spanning the gap. CDR3 length equals 17 residues. The germline V gene has CDR1 SGHVS and CDR2 FNYEAQ. The CDR3 region has the DNA TGTGCCAGCAGATACAACCGGTATCAGGTAGCCAAAAACATTCAGTACTTC. Protein: CASRYNRYQVAKNIQYF.

This clonotype was found many times. This chain links TRBV5-1 with TRBJ2-3, with unresolved D. Germline values: CDR1 SGHRS, CDR2 YFSETQ. CDR3 length equals 14 residues. The germline V and J ends were trimmed by 0 bases and 1 base, with 6 bases remaining between them. CDR3 sequence: CASSLDGGTDTQYF. The CDR3 nucleotides are TGCGCCAGCAGCTTGGACGGCGGCACAGATACGCAGTATTTT.

This clonotype was seen at least ten times. The genes are TRBV7-2 and TRBJ2-2; tentatively, D is TRBD2 (6 bases). Germline values: CDR1 SGHTA, CDR2 FQGNSA. The CDR3 spans 14 residues. The germline V and J ends were trimmed by 8 bases and 5 bases, with 15 bases remaining between them. The CDR3 bases are TGTGCCAGCTGTCTGGGGAGGAAGACCGGGGAGCTGTTTTTT. This codes for CASCLGRKTGELFF.

This clonotype was seen ten or more times. This chain joins TRBV29-1 and TRBJ1-5; D gene unclear. Germline lookup yields CDR1 SQVTM and CDR2 ANQGSEA. Trimming stripped 2 bases from V and 2 bases from J, with 10 bases between. This CDR3 is built from 14 residues. The CDR3 nucleotides read TGCAGCGTTGAAACCGTGTCGGGCAATCAGCCCCAGCATTTT. It specifies CSVETVSGNQPQHF. Full variable domain (missing parts from reference TRBV29-1 and TRBJ1-5): SAVISQKPSRDICQRGTSLTIQCQVDSQVTMMFWYRQQPGQSLTLIATANQGSEATYESGFVIDKFPISRPNLTFSTLTVSNMSPEDSSIYLCSVETVSGNQPQHFGDGTRLSIL.

This clonotype was found many times. The CDR3 loop reads CASRPGGGETQYF. CDR3 coding DNA: TGTGCCAGCAGACCAGGGGGCGGGGAGACCCAGTACTTC. The V and J genes are TRBV12-3 or TRBV12-4 and TRBJ2-5, with 8 bases identical to TRBD1. This CDR3 has 13 amino acids. J lost 5 bases, V lost 6 bases, and 5 bases had no gene match.

Ten or more counts support this clonotype. This chain links TRBV5-6 with TRBJ2-1; tentative D call: TRBD2 (6 bases). The germline CDR1 and CDR2 sequences are SGHDT and YYEEEE. This CDR3 has 17 amino acids. Trimming removed 0 bases at V and 2 bases at J, with 15 bases between. CDR3 nucleotides: TGTGCCAGCAGCTTGGGGGCCAGCGGGTTTCCCTACAATGAGCAGTTCTTC. As protein: CASSLGASGFPYNEQFF.

Many counts were recorded for this clonotype. The chain carries TRBV6-2 or TRBV6-3 and TRBJ2-7, with 8 bases fitting TRBD2. The germline gives CDR1 MNHEY, CDR2 SVGEGT. Germline trimming cut 2 bases from V and 2 bases from J; bases unmatched to any gene: 8. The CDR3 consists of 16 residues. As DNA, the CDR3 is TGTGCCAGCAGTTACCGTCATAGCGGGGAAACCTACGAGCAGTACTTC. Translating gives CASSYRHSGETYEQYF.

This clonotype was counted a few times. The chain joins TRBV19 to TRBJ2-2; D is perhaps TRBD1 or TRBD2 (5 bases each). Trimming shortened V by 6 bases and J by 0 bases, and 11 bases separated the two germline ends. This CDR3 is 15 amino acids long. Germline V gives CDR1 LNHDA, CDR2 SQIVND (reference sequence). The CDR3 bases are TGTGCCAGTAGGGGGCAGGAGGCGAACACCGGGGAGCTGTTTTTT. Amino acids: CASRGQEANTGELFF.

The sample holds many counts of this clonotype. The chain links TRBV20-1 to TRBJ2-7; 11 positions match TRBD2. The germline V gene has CDR1 DFQATT and CDR2 SNEGSKA (reference sequence). V was clipped by 6 bases and J by 0 bases; unmatched bases: 7. CDR3 size: 15 residues. DNA of the CDR3: TGCAGTGCGGGGACGACTAGCGGGGCCTCCTACGAGCAGTACTTC. This gives the protein CSAGTTSGASYEQYF.

In this sample, this clonotype turned up a few times. The CDR3 DNA reads as TGTGCCTGGAGTAGGGGGACTAGCGTATACAATGAGCAGTTCTTC. Protein product: CAWSRGTSVYNEQFF. The chain combines TRBV30 with TRBJ2-1; 10 bases agree with TRBD2. Germline V gene sequence: CDR1 GTSNPN, CDR2 SVGIG (reference sequence). CDR3 size: 15 residues. With V trimmed by 2 bases and J by 4 bases, 5 bases remained unmatched.

V and J are TRBV7-9 and TRBJ2-2; TRBD1 might be the D (6 bases). The CDR3 loop spans 15 amino acids. V was pared by 1 base and J by 3 bases, with 9 bases between. Per germline, CDR1 SEHNR and CDR2 FQNEAQ (reference sequence). The CDR3 sequence: CASSLVGQHTGELFF. CDR3 DNA: TGTGCCAGCAGCTTAGTAGGACAGCACACCGGGGAGCTGTTTTTT.